These T cell receptor beta chains were read from a single sample in a study of immune characterization of retroperitoneal liposarcoma. TCRdb passed the PCR reads through MiXCR, listing each CDR3 protein once. The repertoire holds around 10,000 distinct CDR3 sequences, with about 23% as singletons. Material: blood. These receptors were collected from a female donor with retroperitoneal liposarcoma. Both conserved end residues are part of each CDR3. Each record gives: clone size, D gene, J gene, V gene, CDR3 DNA, CDR3 protein. D genes are given only for firm matches. Clone size is not always given. Where it is, it says once, few, many or a class for expanded clones.

clone_size: few
d_call: -
j_call: TRBJ2-1
v_call: TRBV12-3/TRBV12-4
cdr3_nt: TGTGCCAGCAGCTCGGGACTGAACAATGAGCAGTTCTTC
cdr3_aa: CASSSGLNNEQFF

clone_size: -
d_call: -
j_call: TRBJ2-5
v_call: TRBV5-4
cdr3_nt: TGTGCCAGCAGCCCCTGGACAGAACAAGAGACCCAGTACTTC
cdr3_aa: CASSPWTEQETQYF

clone_size: few
d_call: -
j_call: TRBJ2-1
v_call: TRBV6-5
cdr3_nt: TGTGCCAGCAGGGGATTTAGGGGAGAACACAATGAGCAGTTCTTC
cdr3_aa: CASRGFRGEHNEQFF

clone_size: medium-sized
d_call: -
j_call: TRBJ2-3
v_call: TRBV7-9
cdr3_nt: TGTGCCAGCAGCTTAGTGCTAGCTCCAGATACGCAGTATTTT
cdr3_aa: CASSLVLAPDTQYF

clone_size: many
d_call: TRBD2
j_call: TRBJ2-7
v_call: TRBV11-2
cdr3_nt: TGTGCCAGCAGCTTAGATTCGGGGGGGTACGAGCAGTACTTC
cdr3_aa: CASSLDSGGYEQYF

clone_size: -
d_call: -
j_call: TRBJ2-1
v_call: TRBV18
cdr3_nt: TGTGCCAGCTCCCGCCAGGGGGGGTCCTACAATGAGCAGTTCTTC
cdr3_aa: CASSRQGGSYNEQFF

clone_size: few
d_call: -
j_call: TRBJ1-1
v_call: TRBV12-2
cdr3_nt: TGTGCAAGTCGCCCCCGGACTTCGGGGGGGGCGAGGAACACTGAAGCTTTCTTT
cdr3_aa: CASRPRTSGGARNTEAFF

clone_size: many
d_call: TRBD2
j_call: TRBJ2-1
v_call: TRBV5-1
cdr3_nt: TGCGCCAGCCGCGCCGGGACTAGCGGGACCTTCTCCTACAATGAGCAGTTCTTC
cdr3_aa: CASRAGTSGTFSYNEQFF

clone_size: -
d_call: TRBD1
j_call: TRBJ2-3
v_call: TRBV12-3/TRBV12-4
cdr3_nt: TGTGCCAGCAGCGCCCAGGGGGCCAGCACAGATACGCAGTATTTT
cdr3_aa: CASSAQGASTDTQYF

clone_size: -
d_call: TRBD2
j_call: TRBJ2-1
v_call: TRBV27
cdr3_nt: TGTGCCAGCAGTTTTAGCGGGAGGTACTACAATGAGCAGTTCTTC
cdr3_aa: CASSFSGRYYNEQFF

clone_size: medium-sized
d_call: -
j_call: TRBJ2-3
v_call: TRBV12-3/TRBV12-4
cdr3_nt: TGTGCCAGCAGTTTACTTGTAGGCACAGATACGCAGTATTTT
cdr3_aa: CASSLLVGTDTQYF

clone_size: medium-sized
d_call: TRBD2
j_call: TRBJ2-1
v_call: TRBV25-1
cdr3_nt: TGTGCCAGCAGCGGCGGACTAGCGGGAGGGTTGAAGCAGTTCTTC
cdr3_aa: CASSGGLAGGLKQFF

clone_size: -
d_call: TRBD1
j_call: TRBJ1-1
v_call: TRBV6-6
cdr3_nt: TGTGCCAGCAGCGAGCATAAGACAGGGGACCCTTTGATCACTGAAGCTTTCTTT
cdr3_aa: CASSEHKTGDPLITEAFF

clone_size: few
d_call: TRBD2
j_call: TRBJ2-7
v_call: TRBV6-2/TRBV6-3
cdr3_nt: TGTGCCAGCAGTTACGAAGCGGGGCCCTACGAGCAGTACTTC
cdr3_aa: CASSYEAGPYEQYF

clone_size: -
d_call: -
j_call: TRBJ1-2
v_call: TRBV10-3
cdr3_nt: TGTGCCATCAGTGAGTCTACCCGCCTCCCCTACGGCTACACCTTC
cdr3_aa: CAISESTRLPYGYTF

clone_size: -
d_call: -
j_call: TRBJ2-7
v_call: TRBV28
cdr3_nt: TGTGCCAGCAGTTTATTGGGGTGGGGGGGCACCGTGGACTACGAGCAGTACTTC
cdr3_aa: CASSLLGWGGTVDYEQYF

clone_size: medium-sized
d_call: -
j_call: TRBJ2-1
v_call: TRBV6-6
cdr3_nt: TGTGCCAGCAGTGACCAGCCGATTGGTTACGAGCAGTTCTTC
cdr3_aa: CASSDQPIGYEQFF

clone_size: many
d_call: -
j_call: TRBJ1-1
v_call: TRBV27
cdr3_nt: TGTGCCAGCAGACCAGGGGTTGGAACTGAAGCTTTCTTT
cdr3_aa: CASRPGVGTEAFF

clone_size: -
d_call: TRBD1
j_call: TRBJ1-5
v_call: TRBV27
cdr3_nt: TGTGCCAGCAGTCGACAGGGGGACTGGAGGGAGCCCCAGCATTTT
cdr3_aa: CASSRQGDWREPQHF

clone_size: medium-sized
d_call: TRBD2
j_call: TRBJ2-5
v_call: TRBV6-5
cdr3_nt: TGTGCCAGCAGTTACTCAGGACTAGGGGCAGAGACCCAGTACTTC
cdr3_aa: CASSYSGLGAETQYF

clone_size: few
d_call: -
j_call: TRBJ2-7
v_call: TRBV11-2
cdr3_nt: TGTGCCAGCAGCCCCCTGAGGAGTAGGGAGCAGTACTTC
cdr3_aa: CASSPLRSREQYF

clone_size: -
d_call: -
j_call: TRBJ2-2
v_call: TRBV6-6
cdr3_nt: TGTGCCAGCAGTTACTTTAGCGGAGGGGACACCGGGGAGCTGTTTTTT
cdr3_aa: CASSYFSGGDTGELFF